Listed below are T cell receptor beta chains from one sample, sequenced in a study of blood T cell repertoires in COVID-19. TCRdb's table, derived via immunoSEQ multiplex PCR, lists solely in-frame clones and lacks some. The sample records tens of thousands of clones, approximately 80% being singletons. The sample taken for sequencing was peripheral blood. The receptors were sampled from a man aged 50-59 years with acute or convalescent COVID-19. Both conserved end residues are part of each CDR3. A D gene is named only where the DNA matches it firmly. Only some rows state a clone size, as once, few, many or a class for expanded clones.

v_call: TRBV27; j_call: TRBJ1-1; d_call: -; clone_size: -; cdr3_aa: CASCNLGGHTEAFF; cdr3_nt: TGTGCCAGCTGCAACTTGGGTGGGCACACTGAAGCTTTCTTT
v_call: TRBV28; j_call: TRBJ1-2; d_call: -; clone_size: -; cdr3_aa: CASSPGEGYGYTF; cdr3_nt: TGTGCCAGCAGCCCCGGGGAGGGCTATGGCTACACCTTC
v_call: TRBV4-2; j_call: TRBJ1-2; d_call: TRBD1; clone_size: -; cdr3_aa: CASSQRALGQGSYGYTF; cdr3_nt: TGTGCCAGCAGCCAGAGGGCGCTAGGACAGGGGTCGTATGGCTACACCTTC
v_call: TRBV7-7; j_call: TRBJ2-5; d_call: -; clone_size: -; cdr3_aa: CASSLAGHGQETQYF; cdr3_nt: TGTGCCAGCAGCTTAGCCGGACACGGACAAGAGACCCAGTACTTC
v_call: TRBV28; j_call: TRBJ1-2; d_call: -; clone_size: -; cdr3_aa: CASITLKGSNYGYTF; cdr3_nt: TGTGCCAGCATAACCCTAAAGGGGTCTAACTATGGCTACACCTTC
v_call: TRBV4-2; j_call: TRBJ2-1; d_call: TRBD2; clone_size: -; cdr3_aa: CASSQDGGGTSYNEQFF; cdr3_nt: TGTGCCAGCAGCCAAGATGGGGGGGGGACTTCCTACAATGAGCAGTTCTTC
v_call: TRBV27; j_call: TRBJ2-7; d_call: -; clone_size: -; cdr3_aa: CASSHGLPSYEQYF; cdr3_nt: TGTGCCAGCAGTCACGGACTCCCCTCCTACGAGCAGTACTTC
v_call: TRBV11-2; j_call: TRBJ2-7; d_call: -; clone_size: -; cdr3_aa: CASSLGAGNPYEQYF; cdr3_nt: TGTGCCAGCAGCTTAGGGGCAGGGAATCCCTACGAGCAGTACTTC
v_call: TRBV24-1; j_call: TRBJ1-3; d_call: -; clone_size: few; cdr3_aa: CATSDFGSSGNTIYF; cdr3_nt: TGTGCCACCAGTGATTTCGGTAGCTCTGGAAACACCATATATTTT
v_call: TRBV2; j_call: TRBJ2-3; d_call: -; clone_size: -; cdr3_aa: CASSPGLTAQYF; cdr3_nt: TGTGCCAGCAGCCCCGGACTCACGGCGCAGTATTTT
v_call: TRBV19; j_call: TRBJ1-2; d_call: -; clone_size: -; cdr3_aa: CASSTDNPYGYTF; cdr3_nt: TGTGCCAGTAGTACCGACAATCCCTATGGCTACACCTTC
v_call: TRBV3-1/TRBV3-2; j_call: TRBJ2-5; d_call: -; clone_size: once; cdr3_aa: CASSQGTLNGTQYF; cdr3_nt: TGTGCCAGCAGCCAAGGGACATTAAACGGGACCCAGTACTTC
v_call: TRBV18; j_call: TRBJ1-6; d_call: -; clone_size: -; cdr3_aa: CASTPDTGGNSPLHF; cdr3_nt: TGTGCCAGCACACCGGATACAGGTGGGAATTCACCCCTCCACTTT
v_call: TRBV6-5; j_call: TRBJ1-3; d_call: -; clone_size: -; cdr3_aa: CASSFFRGADTIYF; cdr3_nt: TGTGCCAGCAGTTTTTTCAGAGGTGCGGACACCATATATTTT
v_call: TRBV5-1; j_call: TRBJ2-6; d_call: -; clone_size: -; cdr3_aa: CASRRDILGANVLTF; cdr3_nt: TGCGCCAGCAGACGGGACATCCTTGGGGCCAACGTCCTGACTTTC
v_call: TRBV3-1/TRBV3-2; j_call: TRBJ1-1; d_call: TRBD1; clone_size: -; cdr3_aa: CASSPGTGGWDTEAFF; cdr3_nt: TGTGCCAGCAGCCCGGGGACAGGGGGTTGGGACACTGAAGCTTTCTTT
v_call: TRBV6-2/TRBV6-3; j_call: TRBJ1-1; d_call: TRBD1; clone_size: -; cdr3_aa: CASSYTRQGVMNTEAFF; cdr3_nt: TGTGCCAGCAGTTACACAAGGCAGGGGGTCATGAACACTGAAGCTTTCTTT
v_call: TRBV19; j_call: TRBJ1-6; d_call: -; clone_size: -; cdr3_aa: CASSIENRVNSPLHF; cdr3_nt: TGTGCCAGTAGTATAGAGAACAGGGTGAATTCACCCCTCCACTTT
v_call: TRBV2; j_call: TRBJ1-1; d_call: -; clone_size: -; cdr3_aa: CASSEAGFNTEAFF; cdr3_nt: TGTGCCAGCAGTGAGGCGGGCTTCAACACTGAAGCTTTCTTT
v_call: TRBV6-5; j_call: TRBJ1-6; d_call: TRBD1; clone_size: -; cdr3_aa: CASSYSTGANNSPLHF; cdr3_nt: TGTGCCAGCAGTTACTCAACAGGGGCGAATAATTCACCCCTCCACTTT
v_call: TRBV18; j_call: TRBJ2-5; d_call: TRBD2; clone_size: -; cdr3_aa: CASSESGGETQYF; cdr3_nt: TGTGCCAGCTCAGAGTCGGGGGGAGAGACCCAGTACTTC
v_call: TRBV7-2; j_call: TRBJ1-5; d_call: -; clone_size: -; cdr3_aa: CASSPRGGNQPQHF; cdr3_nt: TGTGCCAGCAGCCCTCGGGGGGGGAATCAGCCCCAGCATTTT
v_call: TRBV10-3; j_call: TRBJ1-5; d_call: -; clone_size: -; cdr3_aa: CAIRPSDSNQPQHF; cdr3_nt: TGTGCCATCAGACCCAGCGATAGCAATCAGCCCCAGCATTTT
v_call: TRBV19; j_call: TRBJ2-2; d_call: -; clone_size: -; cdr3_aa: CASRNRVTGELFF; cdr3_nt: TGTGCCAGTAGGAACAGGGTAACCGGGGAGCTGTTTTTT
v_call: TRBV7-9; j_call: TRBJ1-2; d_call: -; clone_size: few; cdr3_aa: CASSPGSGYTF; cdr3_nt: TGTGCCAGCAGCCCGGGGAGTGGCTACACCTTC
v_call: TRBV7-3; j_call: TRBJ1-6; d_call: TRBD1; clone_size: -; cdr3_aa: CASSLSDRGYSPLHF; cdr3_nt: TGTGCCAGCAGCTTAAGCGACAGGGGGTACTCACCCCTCCACTTT
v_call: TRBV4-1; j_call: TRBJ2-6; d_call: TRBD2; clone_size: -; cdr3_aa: CASSPMGQTSGTWANVLTF; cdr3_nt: TGCGCCAGCAGCCCCATGGGACAGACTAGCGGGACCTGGGCCAACGTCCTGACTTTC
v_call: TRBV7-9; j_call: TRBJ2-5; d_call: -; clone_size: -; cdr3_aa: CASRPGQTQETQYF; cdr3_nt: TGTGCCAGCAGACCAGGACAGACACAAGAGACCCAGTACTTC
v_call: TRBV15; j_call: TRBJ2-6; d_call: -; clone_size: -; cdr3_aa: CATSRSLVVGANVLTF; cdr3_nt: TGTGCCACCAGCAGATCCCTAGTGGTTGGGGCCAACGTCCTGACTTTC
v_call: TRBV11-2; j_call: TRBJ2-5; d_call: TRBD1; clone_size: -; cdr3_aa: CASSPGTGGGETQYF; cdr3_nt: TGTGCCAGCAGCCCTGGGACAGGGGGTGGAGAGACCCAGTACTTC
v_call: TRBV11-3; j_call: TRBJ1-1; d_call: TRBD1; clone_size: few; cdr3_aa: CASSSDRGNTEAFF; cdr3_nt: TGTGCCAGCAGCTCAGACAGGGGGAACACTGAAGCTTTCTTT